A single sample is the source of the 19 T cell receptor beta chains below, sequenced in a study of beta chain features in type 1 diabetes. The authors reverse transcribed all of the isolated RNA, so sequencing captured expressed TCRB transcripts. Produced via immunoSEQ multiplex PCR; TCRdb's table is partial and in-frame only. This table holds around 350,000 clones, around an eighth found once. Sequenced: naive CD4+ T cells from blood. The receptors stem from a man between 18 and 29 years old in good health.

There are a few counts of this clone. The CDR3 bases are TGTGCCTGGAACCGGGACAGATACAATGAGCAGTTCTTC. It yields the protein CAWNRDRYNEQFF. The chain uses TRBV30 and TRBJ2-1, with TRBD1 matching over 7 bases. The V gene's germline CDR1 is GTSNPN and CDR2 SVGIG (reference sequence). V lost 4 bases to trimming and J lost 4 bases; unmatched junction nucleotides: 4. There are 13 residues in the CDR3.

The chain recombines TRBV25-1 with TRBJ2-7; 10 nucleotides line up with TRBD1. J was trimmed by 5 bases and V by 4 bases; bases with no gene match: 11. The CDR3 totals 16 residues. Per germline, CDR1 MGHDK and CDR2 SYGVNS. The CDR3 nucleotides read TGTGCCAGCAGTGGTCACCCGGGACAGGGGTCCGACGAGCAGTACTTC. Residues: CASSGHPGQGSDEQYF.

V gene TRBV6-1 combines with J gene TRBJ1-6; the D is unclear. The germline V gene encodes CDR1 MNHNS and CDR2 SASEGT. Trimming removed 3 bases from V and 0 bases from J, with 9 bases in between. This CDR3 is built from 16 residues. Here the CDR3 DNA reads TGTGCCAGCAGTGATTTCGCGAGCTCCTATAATTCACCCCTCCACTTT. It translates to CASSDFASSYNSPLHF.

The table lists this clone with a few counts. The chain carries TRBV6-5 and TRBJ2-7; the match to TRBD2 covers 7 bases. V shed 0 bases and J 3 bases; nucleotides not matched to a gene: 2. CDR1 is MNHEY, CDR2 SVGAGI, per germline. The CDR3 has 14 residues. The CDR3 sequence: CASSYSGGGYEQYF. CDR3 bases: TGTGCCAGCAGTTACTCTGGGGGGGGCTACGAGCAGTACTTC.

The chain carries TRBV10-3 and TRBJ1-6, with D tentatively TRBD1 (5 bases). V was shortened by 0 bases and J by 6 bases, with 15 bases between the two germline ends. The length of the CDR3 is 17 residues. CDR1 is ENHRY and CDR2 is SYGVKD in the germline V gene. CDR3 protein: CAISESSAGNINSPLHF. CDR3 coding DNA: TGTGCCATCAGTGAGTCTTCGGCAGGGAACATTAATTCACCCCTCCACTTT.

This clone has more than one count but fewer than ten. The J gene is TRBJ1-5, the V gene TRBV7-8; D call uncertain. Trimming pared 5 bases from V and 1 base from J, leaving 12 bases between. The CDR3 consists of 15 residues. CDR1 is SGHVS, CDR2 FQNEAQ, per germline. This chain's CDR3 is CASSARPRSNQPQHF. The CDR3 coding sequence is TGTGCCAGCAGCGCCCGACCGAGGAGCAATCAGCCCCAGCATTTT.

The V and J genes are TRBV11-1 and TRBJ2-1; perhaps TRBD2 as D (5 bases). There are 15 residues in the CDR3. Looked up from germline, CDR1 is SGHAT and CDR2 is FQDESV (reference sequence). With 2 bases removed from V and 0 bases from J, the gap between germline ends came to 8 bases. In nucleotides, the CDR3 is TGTGCCAGCAGCTTAACGGGAAGCTCCTACAATGAGCAGTTCTTC. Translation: CASSLTGSSYNEQFF.

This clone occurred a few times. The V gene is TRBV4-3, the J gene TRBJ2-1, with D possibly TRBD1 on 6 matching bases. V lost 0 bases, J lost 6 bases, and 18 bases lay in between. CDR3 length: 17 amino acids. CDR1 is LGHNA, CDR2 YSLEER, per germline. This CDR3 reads CASSQDWEPTGLNEQFF. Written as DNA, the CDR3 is TGCGCCAGCAGCCAAGATTGGGAACCCACAGGGCTCAATGAGCAGTTCTTC.

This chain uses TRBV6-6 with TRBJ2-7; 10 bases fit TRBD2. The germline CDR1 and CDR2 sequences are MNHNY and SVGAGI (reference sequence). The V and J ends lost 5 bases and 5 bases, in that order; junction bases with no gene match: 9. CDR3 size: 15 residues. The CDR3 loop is CASSKPLAGVNEQYF. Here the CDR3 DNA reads TGTGCCAGCAGTAAGCCCCTAGCGGGAGTGAACGAGCAGTACTTC.

The CDR3 here is CASSVEGGQGNSPLHF. The DNA for the CDR3 is TGTGCCAGCAGCGTAGAGGGGGGACAGGGGAATTCACCCCTCCACTTT. The V and J genes are TRBV9 and TRBJ1-6; 10 bases map to TRBD1. V was clipped by 0 bases and J by 7 bases; unmatched bases: 4. The V gene's germline CDR1 is SGDLS and CDR2 YYNGEE. CDR3 length: 16 residues.

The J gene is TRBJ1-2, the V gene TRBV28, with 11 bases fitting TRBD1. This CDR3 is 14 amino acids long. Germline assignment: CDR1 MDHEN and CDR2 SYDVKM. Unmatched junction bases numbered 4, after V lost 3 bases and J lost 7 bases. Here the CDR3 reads CASSFWTGGFGYTF. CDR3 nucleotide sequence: TGTGCCAGCAGTTTCTGGACAGGGGGCTTTGGCTACACCTTC.

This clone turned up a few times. The CDR3 reads CASSLDRGYEQYF. In DNA, the CDR3 is TGTGCCAGCAGCCTGGACAGGGGTTACGAGCAGTACTTC. This chain links TRBV10-3 with TRBJ2-7, with 9 bases lining up with TRBD1. J lost 4 bases, V lost 10 bases, and 8 bases had no gene match. CDR3 size: 13 residues. Germline V gene lookup returns CDR1 ENHRY and CDR2 SYGVKD.

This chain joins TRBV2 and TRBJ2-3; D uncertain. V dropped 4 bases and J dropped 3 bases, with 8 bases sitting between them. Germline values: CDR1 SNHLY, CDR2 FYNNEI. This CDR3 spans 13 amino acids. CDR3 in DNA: TGTGCCAGCAGTGCCGTGGCAACAGATACGCAGTATTTT. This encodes CASSAVATDTQYF.

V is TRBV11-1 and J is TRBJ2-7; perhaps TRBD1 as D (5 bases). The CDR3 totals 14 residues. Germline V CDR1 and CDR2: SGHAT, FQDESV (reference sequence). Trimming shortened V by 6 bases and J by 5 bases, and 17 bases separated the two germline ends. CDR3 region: CASRSLSGRDEQYF. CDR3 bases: TGTGCCAGCAGAAGTTTGTCAGGGCGAGACGAGCAGTACTTC.

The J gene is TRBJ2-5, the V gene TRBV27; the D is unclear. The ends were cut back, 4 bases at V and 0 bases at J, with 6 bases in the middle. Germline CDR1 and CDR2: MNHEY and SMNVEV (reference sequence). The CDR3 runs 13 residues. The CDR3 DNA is TGTGCCAGCAGTTCCGTTTACCAAGAGACCCAGTACTTC. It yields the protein CASSSVYQETQYF.

CDR3 in DNA: TGCGCCAGCAGCCGTTTCCCACTAGTACCCGGGGAGCTGTTTTTT. Translation: CASSRFPLVPGELFF. The rearrangement joins TRBV4-3 to TRBJ2-2, with D perhaps matching TRBD2 (5 bases). CDR3 length: 15 residues. The germline CDR1 and CDR2 sequences are LGHNA and YSLEER. Trimming cost V 4 bases and J 6 bases, with 15 bases left between them.

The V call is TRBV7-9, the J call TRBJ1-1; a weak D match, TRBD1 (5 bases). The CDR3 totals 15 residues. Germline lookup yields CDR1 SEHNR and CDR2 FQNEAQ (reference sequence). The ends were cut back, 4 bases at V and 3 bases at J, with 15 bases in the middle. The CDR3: CASSSRPGRYTEAFF. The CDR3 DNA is TGTGCCAGCAGCTCCCGGCCAGGGCGGTACACTGAAGCTTTCTTT.

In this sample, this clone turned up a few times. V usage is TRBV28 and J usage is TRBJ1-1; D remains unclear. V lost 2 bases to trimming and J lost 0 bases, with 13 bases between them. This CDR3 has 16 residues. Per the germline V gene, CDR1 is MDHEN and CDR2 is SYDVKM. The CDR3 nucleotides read TGTGCCAGCAGTTTAGGGAGGAACCTAGTGAACACTGAAGCTTTCTTT. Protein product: CASSLGRNLVNTEAFF.

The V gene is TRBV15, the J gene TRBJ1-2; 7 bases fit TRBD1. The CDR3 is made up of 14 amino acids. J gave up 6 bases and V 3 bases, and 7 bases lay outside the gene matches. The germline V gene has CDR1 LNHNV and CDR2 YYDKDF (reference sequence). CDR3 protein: CATSREQTGHGYTF. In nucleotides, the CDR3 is TGTGCCACCAGCAGGGAACAGACAGGGCATGGCTACACCTTC.